A single sample gave rise to the 3 T cell receptor beta chains below, sequenced in a study of T cell repertoires in cytomegalovirus infection. No antigen has been identified for these receptors. TCRdb processed the reads anew with MiXCR; each CDR3 protein has one entry. The data show about 47,000 distinct CDR3 sequences, with 20% seen just once and roughly 78% held by the top ten. The input for sequencing was CD8+ T cells from cultured PBMCs, taken from culture after CMV antigen stimulation. The receptors stem from a human donor in good health (CMV status not recorded). Some clones in this sample may be carry-over from other donors' samples.

The chain recombines TRBV27 with TRBJ1-1; D remains unclear. The CDR3 is 13 amino acids. Germline CDR1 is MNHEY and CDR2 is SMNVEV (reference sequence). Trimming cost V 3 bases and J 1 base, with 6 bases left between them. The CDR3 coding sequence is TGTGCCAGCAGTTTGGTTAGGAACACTGAAGCTTTCTTT. Its translation: CASSLVRNTEAFF.

V is TRBV5-4 and J is TRBJ1-5, with 8 positions matching TRBD1. Trimming removed 0 bases from V and 6 bases from J; junction bases left unmatched: 2. The V gene's germline CDR1 is SGHNT and CDR2 YYREEE (reference sequence). This CDR3 has 14 residues. The CDR3 loop is CASSLDRGVQPQHF. CDR3 coding DNA: TGTGCCAGCAGCTTGGACAGGGGGGTTCAGCCCCAGCATTTT.

This clonotype was seen only a few times. The chain carries TRBV7-8 and TRBJ2-1; tentative D call: TRBD2 (5 bases). CDR1 is SGHVS and CDR2 is FQNEAQ in the germline V gene. The CDR3 has 12 amino acids. Trimming pared 7 bases from V and 8 bases from J, leaving 12 bases between. This CDR3 reads CASTLPGDEQFF. In DNA form, the CDR3 reads TGTGCCAGCACCCTCCCCGGGGATGAGCAGTTCTTC. Combining the CDR3 with reference TRBV7-8 and TRBJ2-1 gives the whole variable domain GAGVSQSPRYKVAKRGQDVALRCDPISGHVSLFWYQQALGQGPEFLTYFQNEAQLDKSGLPSDRFFAERPEGSVSTLKIQRTQQEDSAVYLCASTLPGDEQFFGPGTRLTVL.